The rows below give T cell receptor beta chains drawn from one sample of a study of cytomegalovirus exposure and HLA in healthy donors. Using immunoSEQ multiplex PCR, the repertoire was profiled, and TCRdb retains in-frame clones only, with some absent. The data contain some 140,000 clones, around 79% of them seen just once; the ten biggest clones take up 2.5% to 3.5%. Sequenced material: PBMCs. These receptors came from a female donor in good health and CMV-seronegative. Both conserved end residues are part of each CDR3. The order of the fields is J gene, clone size, D gene, V gene, CDR3 DNA, CDR3 protein. A D gene is named only where the DNA matches it firmly. The size entry is marked missing in some rows and otherwise reads once, few, many or a size class.

j_gene: TRBJ1-5; abundance: few; d_gene: -; v_gene: TRBV29-1; CDR3nt: TGCAGCGTTCTCTGGGGGGGAAGTCAGCATTTT; CDR3aa: CSVLWGGSQHF
j_gene: TRBJ1-1; abundance: -; d_gene: TRBD1; v_gene: TRBV7-8; CDR3nt: TGTGCCAGCAGCTCCTGGACAGGGAACACTGAAGCTTTCTTT; CDR3aa: CASSSWTGNTEAFF
j_gene: TRBJ1-2; abundance: -; d_gene: -; v_gene: TRBV15; CDR3nt: TGTGCCACCAGCAGAGCTCGGTCCTATGGCTACACCTTC; CDR3aa: CATSRARSYGYTF
j_gene: TRBJ2-3; abundance: -; d_gene: -; v_gene: TRBV29-1; CDR3nt: TGCAGCGTGACTAGTCTGACGCAGTATTTT; CDR3aa: CSVTSLTQYF
j_gene: TRBJ2-5; abundance: -; d_gene: TRBD1; v_gene: TRBV29-1; CDR3nt: TGCAGCGTTGGACAGGGCCAAGAGACCCAGTACTTC; CDR3aa: CSVGQGQETQYF
j_gene: TRBJ1-4; abundance: -; d_gene: TRBD1; v_gene: TRBV4-3; CDR3nt: TGCGCCAGCAGCCCGGCGTTACCGGGACAGGGTTTAGAAAAACTGTTTTTT; CDR3aa: CASSPALPGQGLEKLFF
j_gene: TRBJ1-1; abundance: -; d_gene: TRBD1; v_gene: TRBV27; CDR3nt: TGTGCCAGCAGTTTAAGGGGGCTAACTGAAGCTTTCTTT; CDR3aa: CASSLRGLTEAFF
j_gene: TRBJ2-1; abundance: -; d_gene: -; v_gene: TRBV9; CDR3nt: TGTGCCAGCAGCGTAGAAGTAGCGGCCCCTCATGAGCAGTTCTTC; CDR3aa: CASSVEVAAPHEQFF
j_gene: TRBJ1-5; abundance: -; d_gene: -; v_gene: TRBV18; CDR3nt: TGTGCCAGCTCACCAGGGCAGGGTAGCAATCAGCCCCAGCATTTT; CDR3aa: CASSPGQGSNQPQHF
j_gene: TRBJ1-4; abundance: once; d_gene: -; v_gene: TRBV9; CDR3nt: TGTGCCAGCAGCGTAGATGGGCCAAGGGGGAATGAAAAACTGTTTTTT; CDR3aa: CASSVDGPRGNEKLFF
j_gene: TRBJ2-1; abundance: -; d_gene: TRBD2; v_gene: TRBV5-6; CDR3nt: TGTGCCAGCAGCCCGGACTTGGGCGGGGGTTTTAATGAGCAGTTCTTC; CDR3aa: CASSPDLGGGFNEQFF
j_gene: TRBJ1-1; abundance: -; d_gene: TRBD1; v_gene: TRBV19; CDR3nt: TGTGCCAGTAGTACGGGGACAGGGTGGACTGAAGCTTTCTTT; CDR3aa: CASSTGTGWTEAFF
j_gene: TRBJ2-7; abundance: -; d_gene: -; v_gene: TRBV15; CDR3nt: TGTGCCACCAGCATCGGCTGGAGGACCTACGAGCAGTACTTC; CDR3aa: CATSIGWRTYEQYF
j_gene: TRBJ1-1; abundance: -; d_gene: -; v_gene: TRBV7-2; CDR3nt: TGTGCCAGCAGCTCCCGCTTGTCGGGGGGCACTGAAGCTTTCTTT; CDR3aa: CASSSRLSGGTEAFF
j_gene: TRBJ2-7; abundance: once; d_gene: -; v_gene: TRBV28; CDR3nt: TGTGCCAGCAGTTTCGGCGAGCAGTACTTC; CDR3aa: CASSFGEQYF
j_gene: TRBJ2-6; abundance: -; d_gene: TRBD2; v_gene: TRBV30; CDR3nt: TGTGCCTGGAGTGTACGGGGGGGTTCTCCCTCTGGGGCCAACGTCCTGACTTTC; CDR3aa: CAWSVRGGSPSGANVLTF
j_gene: TRBJ1-5; abundance: -; d_gene: -; v_gene: TRBV7-8; CDR3nt: TGTGCCAGCAGCTTATTCCAGGGATATAGCAATCAGCCCCAGCATTTT; CDR3aa: CASSLFQGYSNQPQHF
j_gene: TRBJ2-5; abundance: once; d_gene: -; v_gene: TRBV4-3; CDR3nt: TGCGCCAGCAGCCAATCGACAGGTCCAGAGACCCAGTACTTC; CDR3aa: CASSQSTGPETQYF
j_gene: TRBJ2-7; abundance: -; d_gene: -; v_gene: TRBV20-1; CDR3nt: TGCAGTGCTAGGAGGGATTACGAGCAGTACTTC; CDR3aa: CSARRDYEQYF
j_gene: TRBJ1-1; abundance: few; d_gene: -; v_gene: TRBV5-1; CDR3nt: TGCGCCAGCAGCCCGAAAAGGGAGGTGGGCACTGAAGCTTTCTTT; CDR3aa: CASSPKREVGTEAFF
j_gene: TRBJ1-5; abundance: -; d_gene: -; v_gene: TRBV7-9; CDR3nt: TGTGCCAGCGGCCAGGGTAATCAGCCCCAGCATTTT; CDR3aa: CASGQGNQPQHF
j_gene: TRBJ2-3; abundance: once; d_gene: TRBD2; v_gene: TRBV7-8; CDR3nt: TGTGCCAGCAGCTTAGCGCCCCGACCTAGCGGGAGGACAGATACGCAGTATTTT; CDR3aa: CASSLAPRPSGRTDTQYF
j_gene: TRBJ2-1; abundance: -; d_gene: TRBD1; v_gene: TRBV6-5; CDR3nt: TGTGCCAGCAGTTATAGGACAGGGGGCGATGAGCAGTTCTTC; CDR3aa: CASSYRTGGDEQFF
j_gene: TRBJ1-1; abundance: -; d_gene: TRBD1; v_gene: TRBV7-9; CDR3nt: TGTGCCAGCAGCTCCCGGGACAGTGAAGCTTTCTTT; CDR3aa: CASSSRDSEAFF
j_gene: TRBJ1-1; abundance: -; d_gene: -; v_gene: TRBV19; CDR3nt: TGTGCCAGTAGTATAACCTCGACAGGTACCCGTGTTGAAGCTTTCTTT; CDR3aa: CASSITSTGTRVEAFF
j_gene: TRBJ1-3; abundance: -; d_gene: TRBD1; v_gene: TRBV9; CDR3nt: TGTGCCAGCAGCTTCGGACAGGGGCCTGGAAACACCATATATTTT; CDR3aa: CASSFGQGPGNTIYF
j_gene: TRBJ2-2; abundance: -; d_gene: -; v_gene: TRBV4-3; CDR3nt: TGCGCCAGCAGCCAAGGTTTGGGGGGCGGGGAGCTGTTTTTT; CDR3aa: CASSQGLGGGELFF
j_gene: TRBJ1-6; abundance: -; d_gene: -; v_gene: TRBV4-1; CDR3nt: TGCGCCAGCAGCCAAGAGAGAACCCGATATAATTCACCCCTCCACTTT; CDR3aa: CASSQERTRYNSPLHF
j_gene: TRBJ1-4; abundance: few; d_gene: TRBD1; v_gene: TRBV27; CDR3nt: TGTGCCAGCAGTCCGGGGACAGGGCTTGCAACTAATGAAAAACTGTTTTTT; CDR3aa: CASSPGTGLATNEKLFF
j_gene: TRBJ2-7; abundance: -; d_gene: -; v_gene: TRBV7-9; CDR3nt: TGTGCCAGCAGCTTAACAGGGGGGGTGGGAGAGCAGTACTTC; CDR3aa: CASSLTGGVGEQYF
j_gene: TRBJ2-7; abundance: -; d_gene: TRBD1; v_gene: TRBV5-1; CDR3nt: TGCGCCAGCAGCTTGACCGGACAGGGCTCCTACGAGCAGTACTTC; CDR3aa: CASSLTGQGSYEQYF
j_gene: TRBJ2-5; abundance: -; d_gene: -; v_gene: TRBV11-3; CDR3nt: TGTGCCAGCAGCTTAGATCCCTCTTCCGAGGCCCCACACGAAGAGACCCAGTACTTC; CDR3aa: CASSLDPSSEAPHEETQYF
j_gene: TRBJ1-6; abundance: -; d_gene: -; v_gene: TRBV2; CDR3nt: TGTGCCAGCAGTGACTATTCACCCCTCCACTTT; CDR3aa: CASSDYSPLHF
j_gene: TRBJ1-3; abundance: -; d_gene: TRBD1; v_gene: TRBV5-1; CDR3nt: TGCGCCAGCAGCTTGGGGACAGGGACTGGAAACACCATATATTTT; CDR3aa: CASSLGTGTGNTIYF
j_gene: TRBJ1-2; abundance: -; d_gene: TRBD1; v_gene: TRBV29-1; CDR3nt: TGCAGCTTTCAGGGGGACGTTGGAGCTAACTATGGCTACACCTTC; CDR3aa: CSFQGDVGANYGYTF
j_gene: TRBJ1-1; abundance: -; d_gene: -; v_gene: TRBV4-1; CDR3nt: TGCGCCAGCAGCCAAGGAGGCAGGGCTGAAGCTTTCTTT; CDR3aa: CASSQGGRAEAFF
j_gene: TRBJ1-1; abundance: -; d_gene: TRBD1; v_gene: TRBV6-5; CDR3nt: TGTGCCAGCAGCGCGACAGGGGTAGTTACTGAAGCTTTCTTT; CDR3aa: CASSATGVVTEAFF
j_gene: TRBJ1-1; abundance: once; d_gene: -; v_gene: TRBV15; CDR3nt: TGTGCCACCAGCAGCTTCAGGAACACTGAAGCTTTCTTT; CDR3aa: CATSSFRNTEAFF
j_gene: TRBJ1-5; abundance: hyperexpanded; d_gene: -; v_gene: TRBV4-3; CDR3nt: TGCGCCAGCAGCCAAGACTGGGGGCCCAGGCAGCCCCAGCATTTT; CDR3aa: CASSQDWGPRQPQHF
j_gene: TRBJ1-4; abundance: -; d_gene: -; v_gene: TRBV5-4; CDR3nt: TGTGCCAGCAGCTTGCGCGACGGGGAACCTGCAACTAATGAAAAACTGTTTTTT; CDR3aa: CASSLRDGEPATNEKLFF
j_gene: TRBJ2-7; abundance: -; d_gene: -; v_gene: TRBV12-5; CDR3nt: TGTGCTAGTGGTTTGGGAGTGGGCAGTCTTCTTCCCTACGAGCAGTACTTC; CDR3aa: CASGLGVGSLLPYEQYF
j_gene: TRBJ2-7; abundance: few; d_gene: -; v_gene: TRBV6-6; CDR3nt: TGTGCCAGCAGCCAAAAGAGCTTC; CDR3aa: CASSQKSF
j_gene: TRBJ2-1; abundance: -; d_gene: TRBD2; v_gene: TRBV7-9; CDR3nt: TGTGCCAGCAGCCCCGGGACTAGCGGGAGCAATGAGCAGTTCTTC; CDR3aa: CASSPGTSGSNEQFF
j_gene: TRBJ1-2; abundance: -; d_gene: -; v_gene: TRBV6-1; CDR3nt: TGTGCCAGCAGTGAGCAAGGAGCAGGGGCCGGCTATGGCTACACCTTC; CDR3aa: CASSEQGAGAGYGYTF
j_gene: TRBJ2-5; abundance: -; d_gene: TRBD2; v_gene: TRBV6-1; CDR3nt: TGTGCCAGCAGCCGGGGGGAAAAAGAGACCCAGTACTTC; CDR3aa: CASSRGEKETQYF
j_gene: TRBJ2-1; abundance: -; d_gene: -; v_gene: TRBV12-5; CDR3nt: TGTGCTAGTGCGGAGGGGGCGATCAGTGAGCAGTTCTTC; CDR3aa: CASAEGAISEQFF
j_gene: TRBJ1-5; abundance: few; d_gene: -; v_gene: TRBV10-2; CDR3nt: TGCGCCAGCAGTGAGTCGACAGCCAATCAGCCCCAGCATTTT; CDR3aa: CASSESTANQPQHF
j_gene: TRBJ2-1; abundance: -; d_gene: -; v_gene: TRBV6-5; CDR3nt: TGTGCCAGCAGCCCTTCTACCTACAATGAGCAGTTCTTC; CDR3aa: CASSPSTYNEQFF
j_gene: TRBJ2-5; abundance: -; d_gene: TRBD2; v_gene: TRBV6-6; CDR3nt: TGTGCCAGCAGCGGGGGGGCCCTTGAGACCCAGTACTTC; CDR3aa: CASSGGALETQYF
j_gene: TRBJ2-5; abundance: -; d_gene: TRBD1; v_gene: TRBV5-1; CDR3nt: TGCGCCAGCAGCTCCGGACAGGGAGGAGAGACCCAGTACTTC; CDR3aa: CASSSGQGGETQYF
j_gene: TRBJ1-1; abundance: -; d_gene: -; v_gene: TRBV7-8; CDR3nt: TGTGCCAGCAGTCGGGGGGGGAACACTGAAGCTTTCTTT; CDR3aa: CASSRGGNTEAFF
j_gene: TRBJ1-1; abundance: -; d_gene: -; v_gene: TRBV20-1; CDR3nt: TGCAGCCAAAGACTGAGGTGTGAAGCTTTCTTT; CDR3aa: CSQRLRCEAFF
j_gene: TRBJ2-2; abundance: -; d_gene: TRBD2; v_gene: TRBV4-3; CDR3nt: TGCGCCAGCAGCCAAGATATACTAGCGGGTGGCGACACCGGGGAGCTGTTTTTT; CDR3aa: CASSQDILAGGDTGELFF
j_gene: TRBJ2-3; abundance: -; d_gene: TRBD2; v_gene: TRBV5-6; CDR3nt: TGTGCCAGCAGCTTGGAGGCTAGCGGTGAGTCTAGCACAGATACGCAGTATTTT; CDR3aa: CASSLEASGESSTDTQYF
j_gene: TRBJ1-5; abundance: -; d_gene: -; v_gene: TRBV19; CDR3nt: TGTGCCAGTACTTCGACAGCACCCAATCAGCCCCAGCATTTT; CDR3aa: CASTSTAPNQPQHF